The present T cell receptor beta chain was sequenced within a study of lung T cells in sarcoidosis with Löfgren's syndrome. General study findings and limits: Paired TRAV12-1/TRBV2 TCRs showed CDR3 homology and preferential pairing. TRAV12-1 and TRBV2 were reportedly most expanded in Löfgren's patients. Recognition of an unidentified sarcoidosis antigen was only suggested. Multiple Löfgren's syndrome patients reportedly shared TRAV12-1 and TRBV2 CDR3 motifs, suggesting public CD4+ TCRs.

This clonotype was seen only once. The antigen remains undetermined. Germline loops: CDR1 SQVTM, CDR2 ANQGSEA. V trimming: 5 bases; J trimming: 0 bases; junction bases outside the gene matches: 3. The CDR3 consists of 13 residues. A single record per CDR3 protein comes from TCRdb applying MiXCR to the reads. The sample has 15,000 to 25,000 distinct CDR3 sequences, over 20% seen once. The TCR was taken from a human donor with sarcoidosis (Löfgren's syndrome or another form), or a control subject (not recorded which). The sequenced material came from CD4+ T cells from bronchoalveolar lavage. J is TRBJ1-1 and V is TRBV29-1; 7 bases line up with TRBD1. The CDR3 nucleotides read TGCAGCGTTTTGGGACAGCTGAACACTGAAGCTTTCTTT. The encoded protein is CSVLGQLNTEAFF.